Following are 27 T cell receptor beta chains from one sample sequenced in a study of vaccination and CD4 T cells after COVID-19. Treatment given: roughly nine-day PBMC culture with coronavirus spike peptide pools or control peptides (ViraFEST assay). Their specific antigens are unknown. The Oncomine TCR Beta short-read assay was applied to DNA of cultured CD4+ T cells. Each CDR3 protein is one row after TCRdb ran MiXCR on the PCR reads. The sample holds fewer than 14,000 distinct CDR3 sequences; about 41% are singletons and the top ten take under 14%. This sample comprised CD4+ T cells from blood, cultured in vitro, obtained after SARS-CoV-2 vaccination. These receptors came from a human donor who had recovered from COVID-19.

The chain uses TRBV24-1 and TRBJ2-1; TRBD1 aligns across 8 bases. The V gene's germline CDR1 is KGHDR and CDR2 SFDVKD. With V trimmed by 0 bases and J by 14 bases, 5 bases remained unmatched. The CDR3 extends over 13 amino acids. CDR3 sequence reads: CATSDLGTGMKFF. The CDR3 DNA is TGTGCCACCAGTGATTTGGGGACAGGTATGAAGTTCTTC.

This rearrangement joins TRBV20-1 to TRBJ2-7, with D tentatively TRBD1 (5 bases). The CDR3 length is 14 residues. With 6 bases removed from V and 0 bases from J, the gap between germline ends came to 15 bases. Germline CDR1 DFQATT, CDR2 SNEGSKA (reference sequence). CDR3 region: CSARFGAGSYEQYF. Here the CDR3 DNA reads TGCAGTGCCCGTTTTGGGGCAGGCTCCTACGAGCAGTACTTC.

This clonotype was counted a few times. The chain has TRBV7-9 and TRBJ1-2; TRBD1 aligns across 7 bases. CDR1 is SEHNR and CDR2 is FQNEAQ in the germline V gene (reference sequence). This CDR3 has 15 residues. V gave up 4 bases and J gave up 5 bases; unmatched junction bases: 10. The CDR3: CASSSEGTASYGYTF. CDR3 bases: TGTGCCAGCAGCTCGGAGGGGACAGCCAGTTATGGCTACACCTTC.

The CDR3 DNA sequence: TGTGCCACCAGCAGAGGAGGGGTGACGGCGAACACTGAAGCTTTCTTT. Protein product: CATSRGGVTANTEAFF. The chain combines TRBV15 with TRBJ1-1; D is possibly TRBD1 (5 bases). This CDR3 is built from 16 residues. V lost 1 base and J lost 1, with 13 bases in between. The germline gives CDR1 LNHNV, CDR2 YYDKDF (reference sequence).

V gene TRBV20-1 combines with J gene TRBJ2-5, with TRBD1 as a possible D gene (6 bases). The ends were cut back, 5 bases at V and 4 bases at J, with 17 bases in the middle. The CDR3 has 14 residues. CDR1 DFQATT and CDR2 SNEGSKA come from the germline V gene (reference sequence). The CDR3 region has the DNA TGCAGTGCTCAAATCTTGGCAGGGGTAGAGACCCAGTACTTC. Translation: CSAQILAGVETQYF.

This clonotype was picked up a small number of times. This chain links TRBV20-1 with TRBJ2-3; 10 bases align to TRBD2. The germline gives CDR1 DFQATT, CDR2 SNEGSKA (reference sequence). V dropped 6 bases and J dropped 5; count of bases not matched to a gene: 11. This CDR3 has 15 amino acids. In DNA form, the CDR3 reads TGCAGTGCCAGGTTTCAGCGGGAGGGTGGAGATACGCAGTATTTT. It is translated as CSARFQREGGDTQYF.

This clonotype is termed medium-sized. The CDR3 DNA is TGTGCCAGCAGCTCCCGGGACATCCTAAATCAGCCCCAGCATTTT. Translation: CASSSRDILNQPQHF. This chain connects TRBV7-2 to TRBJ1-5, with a weak D call TRBD1 (6 bases). V shed 4 bases and J shed 4 bases, with 14 bases lying between them. The CDR3 length is 15 residues. The germline CDR1 and CDR2 sequences are SGHTA and FQGNSA.

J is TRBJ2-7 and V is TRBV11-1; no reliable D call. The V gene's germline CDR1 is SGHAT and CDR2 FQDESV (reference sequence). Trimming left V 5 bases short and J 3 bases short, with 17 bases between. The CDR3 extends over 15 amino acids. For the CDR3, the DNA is TGTGCCAGCAGCGCAACCTTTGGGTCTGTCTACGAGCAGTACTTC. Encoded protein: CASSATFGSVYEQYF.

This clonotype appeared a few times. This CDR3 reads CASSLGWSYEQYF. The CDR3 DNA reads TGTGCCAGCAGCTTAGGGTGGTCCTACGAGCAGTACTTC. The chain links TRBV7-2 to TRBJ2-7; D is ambiguous. Trimming pared 1 base from V and 1 base from J, leaving 5 bases between. Germline V CDR1 and CDR2: SGHTA, FQGNSA. This CDR3 is 13 amino acids long.

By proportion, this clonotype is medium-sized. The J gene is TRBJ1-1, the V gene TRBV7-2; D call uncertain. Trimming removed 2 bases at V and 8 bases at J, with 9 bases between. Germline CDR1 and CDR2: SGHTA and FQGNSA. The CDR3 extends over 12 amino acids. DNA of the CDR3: TGTGCCAGCAGCTTATTAGGAGTCGAAGCTTTCTTT. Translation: CASSLLGVEAFF.

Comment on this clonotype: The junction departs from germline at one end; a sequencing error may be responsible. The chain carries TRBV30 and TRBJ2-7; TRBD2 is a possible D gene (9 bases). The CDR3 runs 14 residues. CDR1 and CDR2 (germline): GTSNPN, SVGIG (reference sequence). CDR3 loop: CASGGTGHSGRPQF. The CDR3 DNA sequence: TGTGCCTCCGGAGGGACAGGACATAGCGGGAGACCCCAGTTC.

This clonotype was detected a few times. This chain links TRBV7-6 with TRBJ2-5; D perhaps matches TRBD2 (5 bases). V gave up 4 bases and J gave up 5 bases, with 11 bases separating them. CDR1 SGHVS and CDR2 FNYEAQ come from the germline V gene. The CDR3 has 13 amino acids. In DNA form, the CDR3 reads TGTGCCAGCAGCTACGGGGTAGTGGAGACCCAGTACTTC. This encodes CASSYGVVETQYF.

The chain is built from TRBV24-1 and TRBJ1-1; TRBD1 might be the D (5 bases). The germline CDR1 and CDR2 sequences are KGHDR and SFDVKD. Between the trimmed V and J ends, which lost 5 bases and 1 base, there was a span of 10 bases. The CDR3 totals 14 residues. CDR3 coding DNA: TGTGCCACCAGTGGGGGCGTAGGGAACACTGAAGCTTTCTTT. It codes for CATSGGVGNTEAFF.

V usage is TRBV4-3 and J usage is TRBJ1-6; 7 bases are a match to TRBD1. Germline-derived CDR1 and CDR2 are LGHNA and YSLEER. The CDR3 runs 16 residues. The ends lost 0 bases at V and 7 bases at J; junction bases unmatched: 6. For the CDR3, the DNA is TGCGCCAGCAGCCAAGATCAGGGACAGATGAATTCACCCCTCCACTTT. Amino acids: CASSQDQGQMNSPLHF.

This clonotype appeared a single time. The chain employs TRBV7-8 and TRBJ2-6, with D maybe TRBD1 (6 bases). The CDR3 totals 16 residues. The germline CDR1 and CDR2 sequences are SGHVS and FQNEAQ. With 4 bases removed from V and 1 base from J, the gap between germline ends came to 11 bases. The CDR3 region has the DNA TGTGCCAGCAGCTCAGTCAGGGGATCTGGGGCCAACGTCCTGACTTTC. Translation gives CASSSVRGSGANVLTF.

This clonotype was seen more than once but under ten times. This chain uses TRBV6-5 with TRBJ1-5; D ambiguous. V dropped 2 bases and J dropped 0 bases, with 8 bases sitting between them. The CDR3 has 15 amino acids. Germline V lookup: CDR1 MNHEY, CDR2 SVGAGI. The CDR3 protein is CASSYKGDSNQPQHF. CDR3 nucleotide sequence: TGTGCCAGCAGTTACAAGGGCGATAGCAATCAGCCCCAGCATTTT.

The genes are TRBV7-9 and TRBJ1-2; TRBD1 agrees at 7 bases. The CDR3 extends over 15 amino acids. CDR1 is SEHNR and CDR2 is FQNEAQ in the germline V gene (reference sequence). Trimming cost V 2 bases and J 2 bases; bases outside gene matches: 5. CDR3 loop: CASSLTGARNYGYTF. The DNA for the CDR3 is TGTGCCAGCAGCTTAACAGGGGCCCGGAACTATGGCTACACCTTC.

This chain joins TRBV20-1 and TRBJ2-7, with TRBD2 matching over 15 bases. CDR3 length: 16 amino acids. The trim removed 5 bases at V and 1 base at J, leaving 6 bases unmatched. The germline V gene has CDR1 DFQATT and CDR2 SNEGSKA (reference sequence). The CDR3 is CSASGLAGGPSYEQYF. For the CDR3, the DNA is TGCAGTGCTTCAGGACTAGCGGGAGGGCCTTCCTACGAGCAGTACTTC.

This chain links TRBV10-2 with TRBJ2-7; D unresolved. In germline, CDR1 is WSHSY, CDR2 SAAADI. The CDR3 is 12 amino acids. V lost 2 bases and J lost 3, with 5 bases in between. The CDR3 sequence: CASSEGVYEQYF. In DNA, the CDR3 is TGCGCCAGCAGTGAGGGGGTCTACGAGCAGTACTTC.

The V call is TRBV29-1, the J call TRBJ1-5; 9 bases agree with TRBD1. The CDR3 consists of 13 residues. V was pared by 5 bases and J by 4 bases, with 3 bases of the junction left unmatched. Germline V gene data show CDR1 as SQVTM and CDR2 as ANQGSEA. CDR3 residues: CSVQGTGNQPQHF. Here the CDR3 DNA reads TGCAGCGTTCAGGGGACAGGGAATCAGCCCCAGCATTTT.

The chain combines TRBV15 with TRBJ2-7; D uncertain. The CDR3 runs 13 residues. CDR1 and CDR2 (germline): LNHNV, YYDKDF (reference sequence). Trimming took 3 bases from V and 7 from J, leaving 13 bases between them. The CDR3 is CATSRWVSEEQYF. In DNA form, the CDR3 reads TGTGCCACCAGCAGGTGGGTGAGTGAGGAGCAGTACTTC.

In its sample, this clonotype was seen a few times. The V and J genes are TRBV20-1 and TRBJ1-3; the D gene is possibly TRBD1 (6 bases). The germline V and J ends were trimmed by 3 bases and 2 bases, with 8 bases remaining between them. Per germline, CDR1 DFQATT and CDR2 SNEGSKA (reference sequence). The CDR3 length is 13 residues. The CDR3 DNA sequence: TGCAGTGCTAGTGGGGGCACTGGAAACACCATATATTTT. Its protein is CSASGGTGNTIYF.

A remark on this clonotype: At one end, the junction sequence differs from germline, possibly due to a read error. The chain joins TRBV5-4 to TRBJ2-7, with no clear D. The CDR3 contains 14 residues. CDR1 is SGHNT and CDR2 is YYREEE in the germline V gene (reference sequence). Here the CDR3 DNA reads TGTGCCAGTAGTACAGCGAACTCTAACTACAAGCAGTACTTC. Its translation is CASSTANSNYKQYF.

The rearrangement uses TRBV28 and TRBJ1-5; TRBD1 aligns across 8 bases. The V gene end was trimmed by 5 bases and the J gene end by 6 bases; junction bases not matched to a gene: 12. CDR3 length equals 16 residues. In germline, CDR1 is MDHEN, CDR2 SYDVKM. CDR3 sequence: CASSTHRGRGGQPQHF. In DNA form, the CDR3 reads TGTGCCAGCAGTACTCACAGGGGGAGGGGGGGTCAGCCCCAGCATTTT.

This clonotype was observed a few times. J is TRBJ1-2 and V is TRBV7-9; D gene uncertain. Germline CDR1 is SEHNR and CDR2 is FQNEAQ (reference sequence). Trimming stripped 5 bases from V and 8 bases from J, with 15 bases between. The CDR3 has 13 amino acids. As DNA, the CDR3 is TGTGCCAGCAGCCGAATCCTCGGGGAGGGCTACACCTTC. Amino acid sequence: CASSRILGEGYTF.

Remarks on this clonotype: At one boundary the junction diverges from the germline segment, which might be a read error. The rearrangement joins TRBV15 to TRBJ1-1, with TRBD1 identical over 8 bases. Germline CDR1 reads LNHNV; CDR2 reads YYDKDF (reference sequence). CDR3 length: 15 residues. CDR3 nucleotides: TGTGCCACCAGCCGAGACAGGGGAATCAGCGCTGAAGCTTTCTTT. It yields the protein CATSRDRGISAEAFF.

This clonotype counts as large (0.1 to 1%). CDR3 sequence reads: CATSRDQNRPYEQYF. CDR3 DNA sequence: TGTGCCACCAGCAGAGATCAGAACAGACCCTACGAGCAGTACTTC. J is TRBJ2-7 and V is TRBV15; D not certain. This CDR3 spans 15 amino acids. The germline gives CDR1 LNHNV, CDR2 YYDKDF (reference sequence). V lost 0 bases to trimming and J lost 2 bases, with 11 bases between them. The entire variable domain, with the rest obtained from reference TRBV15 and TRBJ2-7, is as follows: DAMVIQNPRYQVTQFGKPVTLSCSQTLNHNVMYWYQQKSSQAPKLLFHYYDKDFNNEADTPDNFQSRRPNTSFCFLDIRSPGLGDTAMYLCATSRDQNRPYEQYFGPGTRLTVT.